The T cell receptor (beta chain) under discussion was sequenced for a study of patients and donors after allogeneic stem cell transplantation (dated by TCRdb to between 2020 and 2021). This clonotype was found a few times. Its antigen is still unknown. No per-base quality is available; no much larger clone lies one base away. Library prep was done by RT-PCR. This sample was sequenced with a NextSeq 550. The public sequencing data were trimmed at Q25 with fastp and processed into clonotypes with MiXCR by TCRdb, which kept only in-frame beta chains. Each entry merges the rows of one CDR3 protein and shows their most common DNA and genes. This sample comprises about 110,000 distinct CDR3 sequences, 35% of them detected only once. The ten largest account for under 30% of the sample. Trimming accounts for 6 bases at V and 3 bases at J, while the number of junction bases matched to no gene is 8. The cysteine opens and the phenylalanine closes a CDR3 of 15 amino acids. Only the CDR3 portion is preserved as DNA: 45 bases, with reading frame beginning at the first base. CDR1 and CDR2 are drawn from the germline V gene: SGHVT, SQSDAQ.

This TCR came from a human donor who was either an allogeneic HSCT recipient or a stem cell or donor lymphocyte infusion donor (not recorded which). It is not recorded whose cells these are; they may come from a transplant donor. Material: blood, either unsorted or a sorted T cell fraction (not recorded which). The rearrangement joined TRBV7-4 to TRBJ1-3; 7 bases in between match TRBD1. CDR3 protein: CASRYARTGGNTIYF. At the DNA level, the sequence is TGTGCCAGCAGATACGCCAGGACAGGTGGAAACACCATATATTTT.